The 10 T cell receptor beta chains reported below all come from one sample, sequenced in a study of cytomegalovirus exposure and HLA in healthy donors. The table came from immunoSEQ multiplex PCR; TCRdb's copy has only in-frame clones and leaves some out. The sample gives tens of thousands of clones, about 91% of which show up once; almost 1.5% is in the top ten. The sequenced material came from PBMCs. The receptors shown here come from a man younger than 30 in good health and CMV-seronegative.

This clone has only one observation. This chain joins TRBV11-3 and TRBJ2-1; 11 bases are a match to TRBD2. This CDR3 is built from 13 residues. Germline-derived CDR1 and CDR2 are SGHNT and YENEEA. V lost 4 bases to trimming and J lost 10 bases; unmatched junction nucleotides: 3. CDR3 sequence (DNA): TGTGCCAGCAGCTCCGGGACTAGCGGAGAGCAGTTCTTC. This sequence encodes CASSSGTSGEQFF.

The chain joins TRBV10-3 to TRBJ2-3, with a weak D call TRBD1 (6 bases). The CDR3 consists of 17 residues. The germline CDR1 and CDR2 sequences are ENHRY and SYGVKD. Trimming took 4 bases from V and 4 from J, leaving 21 bases between them. CDR3 bases: TGTGCCATCAGTGGACCTCGATACCGAACAGGGCCAGATACGCAGTATTTT. It encodes CAISGPRYRTGPDTQYF.

This chain joins TRBV5-4 and TRBJ2-6; 10 bases align to TRBD2. The CDR3 runs 19 residues. Germline assignment: CDR1 SGHNT and CDR2 YYREEE (reference sequence). The J segment lost 4 bases and the V segment lost 1 base, leaving 11 bases of the junction unmatched. CDR3 DNA sequence: TGTGCCAGCAGCTTGTTACTAGCGGGAAACTTGCAAGGGGCCAACGTCCTGACTTTC. Translation: CASSLLLAGNLQGANVLTF.

The chain employs TRBV6-5 and TRBJ2-7; 7 nucleotides line up with TRBD1. Trimming took 2 bases from V and 0 from J; bases not matched to a gene: 4. The CDR3 consists of 15 residues. Germline CDR1 reads MNHEY; CDR2 reads SVGAGI. The CDR3 coding sequence is TGTGCCAGCAGTTACGAGGGGGCGAGCTCCTACGAGCAGTACTTC. This encodes CASSYEGASSYEQYF.

To note about this clone: The junction departs from germline at one end; a sequencing error may be responsible. V and J are TRBV5-1 and TRBJ1-3; perhaps TRBD1 as D (5 bases). Germline CDR1 reads SGHRS; CDR2 reads YFSETQ. CDR3 length: 14 amino acids. CDR3 loop: CASSLDNSGNTIYF. The CDR3 bases are TGCGCCAGCAGTTTGGACAACTCTGGAAACACCATATATTTT.

The rearrangement joins TRBV14 to TRBJ2-3; 10 bases are a match to TRBD1. The CDR3 length is 18 residues. The V segment lost 1 base and the J segment 6 bases; nucleotides outside the gene matches: 13. Looked up from germline, CDR1 is SGHDN and CDR2 is FVKESK. The CDR3 spells CASSQVFGTGAFGDTQYF. DNA of the CDR3: TGTGCCAGCAGCCAAGTATTCGGGACAGGGGCTTTTGGGGATACGCAGTATTTT. Using reference TRBV14 and TRBJ2-3 for the parts outside the CDR3, the full variable domain is EAGVTQFPSHSVIEKGQTVTLRCDPISGHDNLYWYRRVMGKEIKFLLHFVKESKQDESGMPNNRFLAERTGGTYSTLKVQPAELEDSGVYFCASSQVFGTGAFGDTQYFGPGTRLTVL.

The genes are TRBV21-1 and TRBJ2-7; TRBD1 is taken as the D call from the table, unchecked against the DNA. TRBV21-1 is a pseudogene. CDR3 size: 19 residues. The CDR3 DNA reads TGTGCCAGCAGCAACGTGGGGCTCCCTGAAAAAACAAGCTCCTACGAGCAGTACTTC. Translated: CASSNVGLPEKTSSYEQYF.

Here the CDR3 DNA reads TGTGCCAGCAGCCGCCAACCGGGACAGGGGGCCGAGCAGTACTTC. This codes for CASSRQPGQGAEQYF. The chain joins TRBV4-2 to TRBJ2-7; 12 bases map to TRBD1. Germline V CDR1 and CDR2: LGHNA, YNFKEQ. J was trimmed by 6 bases and V by 4 bases; bases with no gene match: 7. The CDR3 extends over 15 amino acids.

The rearrangement joins TRBV11-2 to TRBJ1-4; 7 bases align to TRBD1. The germline gives CDR1 SGHAT, CDR2 FQNNGV. This CDR3 spans 16 amino acids. Trimming removed 5 bases from V and 7 bases from J; junction bases left unmatched: 13. Here the CDR3 DNA reads TGTGCCAGCAGCCTCTGGGGGGCAGGGGGAAGTGAAAAACTGTTTTTT. Amino acids: CASSLWGAGGSEKLFF.

The chain recombines TRBV18 with TRBJ2-1; weak D call: TRBD2 (5 bases). There are 13 residues in the CDR3. Trimming took 2 bases from V and 6 from J, leaving 8 bases between them. The germline V gene encodes CDR1 KGHSH and CDR2 LQKENI. The CDR3 bases are TGTGCCAGCTCACCATCGGGGTTCAATGAGCAGTTCTTC. Translating it yields CASSPSGFNEQFF.